The sequence of this T cell receptor (beta chain) was determined in a study of T cell responses to AZD1222 COVID-19 vaccine (dated by TCRdb to 2020 to 2022). Notes on the research overall: AZD1222 recipients given second doses at about 4 weeks or at about 12 weeks were pooled, since spike-specific TCR depth and breadth were not found to differ between the two schedules. A total of 233 trial participants underwent TCR sequencing, of whom about 200 had received two doses of AZD1222 and some 25 had received two doses of the MenACWY control vaccine. Trial participants were enrolled by age into subgroups of 18-55, 56-69 and 70-plus years, and around 150, 28 and 57 TCR-sequenced participants, respectively, were included in these subgroups. Results the study describes overall, beyond this receptor: Most participants were white British and females outnumbered males, and the authors suggested that clonal diversity may have been underestimated. CD4 TCRs associated with the vaccine covered the entire spike protein, and the dominant responses were in regions 160-218 and 743-854. After two AZD1222 doses, spike-specific TCR breadth and depth were significantly higher than at day 0 and than in MenACWY recipients. No day 14 peak-response samples were available, so repertoires were characterized only after the peak T cell response. Epitopes outside the regions mutated in the B.1.351 and B.1.1.7 variants were reportedly recognized by nearly half of the unique spike-specific TCRs. In the small 56-69-year group, the increase in depth fell short of significance, most likely because of low power. Conclusions about previously exposed vaccinees are limited because only six or seven AZD1222 recipients were SARS-CoV-2 seropositive at baseline.

As to this clone: No cognate antigen has been identified for it. No much larger clone is present one base from it, and per-base qualities are unavailable.

From a lookup of the germline V gene, CDR1 and CDR2 are LGHNA and YNFKEQ. The CDR3 contains 15 residues, cysteine and phenylalanine counted. Here the CDR3 DNA is all that survives: 45 bases in frame from base 1. V and J are truncated by 0 bases and 2 bases respectively, leaving an intervening sequence of 8 bases. The time point tag for this specimen amounts to: baseline before first vaccination. Vaccinee samples were obtained from the UK trials COV001 and COV002, which included a single-blind randomized controlled phase 2/3 trial of AZD1222 (ChAdOx1 nCoV-19) in healthy adults. For TCRbeta chain sequencing, PBMC samples from trial participants were taken at day 0 and at day 28 after the second dose. The CDR3 regions of human TCRbeta chains were analyzed by immunosequencing. On the authors' methods: TCRs in the repertoires were compared against a reference library of SARS-CoV-2-specific TCRs that had been generated with the MIRA antigen-specificity platform. Breadth meant the fraction of unique TCRs that were SARS-CoV-2-associated, whereas depth meant the fraction of total T cells that were SARS-CoV-2-associated. Each spike-specific TCR was assigned to its reactive spike region and to a CD4 or CD8 class using the MIRA data. Log10-transformed breadth and depth values were compared by one-way ANOVA with Sidak's multiple comparisons tests. TCRdb obtained this table from immuneACCESS and retained in-frame rearrangements with V and J assigned. These tables miss some clones; where compared with another copy, unresolved V genes account for less than half of the shortfall, and the remainder is unexplained. The V and J calls and clone size come from that table; D and trimming were worked out from the DNA. The sample table lists approximately 80,000 clones, 90% of them with a count of one. Of the sample, approximately 5.8% is held by the ten largest clones.

This sample comprised peripheral blood, obtained on day 0 of AZD1222 vaccination. Here the chain combines TRBV4-2 and TRBJ2-1, with the D gene call left open. The clonotype originates from an adult in good health. The DNA is TGTGCCAGCAGCCAAGAATCCCCTACCTACAATGAGCAGTTCTTC. Translated, it reads CASSQESPTYNEQFF.